The clone carrying this T cell receptor (beta chain) was detected ten times or more. The antigen is undetermined. The CDR3 length is 17 residues. This specimen belongs to a study of early T cells in non-severe SARS-CoV-2 infection. Turning to the study itself: The sequenced material was bulk RNA from unsorted whole blood, and its chains were unpaired. General study results and limits: Reliance on VDJdb matching favored anti-spike CD8 responses; private and CD4 specificities were missed.

Unique molecular identifiers were added to individual cDNA molecules. TCRdb analysed the 5' RACE reads with MiXCR anew, one entry per CDR3 protein. The top ten hold approximately 6.4% of the sample, which has over 85,000 distinct CDR3 sequences, roughly 14% seen once. Sample: whole blood. The sequence was collected from an adult who was a healthcare worker with PCR-confirmed SARS-CoV-2 infection or an uninfected control (not recorded which). The chain carries TRBV21-1 and TRBJ2-5; whether TRBD2, the table's D call, matches the DNA was not checked. TRBV21-1 is a pseudogene. CDR3 coding DNA: TGTGCCAGCAGCAAAAAGGGAGGGACTAGTTGGCAAGAGACCCAGTACTTC. Translating it yields CASSKKGGTSWQETQYF.